These T cell receptor beta chains were read from a single sample in a study of early T cells in non-severe SARS-CoV-2 infection. TCRdb redid the calling of the 5' RACE reads with MiXCR, one entry per CDR3 protein. Among about 64,000 distinct CDR3 sequences listed, roughly 8.2% were seen once. The specimen was whole blood, collected at baseline. Receptors originate from an adult who was a healthcare worker with PCR-confirmed SARS-CoV-2 infection or an uninfected control (not recorded which). CDR3s include the opening cysteine and the closing phenylalanine or tryptophan. Fields, in order: J gene, V gene, clone size, D gene, CDR3 length, CDR3 DNA, CDR3 protein. The D gene is left open where the match is weak. Clone size is not always given. Where it is, it says once, few, many or a class for expanded clones.

>TRBJ2-3|TRBV2|many|-|14
TGTGCCAGCAGTGACAGCGGGTACACAGATACGCAGTATTTT
CASSDSGYTDTQYF
>TRBJ1-1|TRBV7-9|-|-|14
TGTGTCAGCAGCTTAGAAAGTCTCGGCACTGAAGCTTTCTTT
CVSSLESLGTEAFF
>TRBJ1-1|TRBV7-9|-|-|16
TGTGCCAGCAGCTTCCTACCTACAGGGACGAACACTGAAGCTTTCTTT
CASSFLPTGTNTEAFF
>TRBJ2-2|TRBV5-1|-|TRBD1|13
TGCGCCAGCAGAGTACAGGGGACCGGGGAGCTGTTTTTT
CASRVQGTGELFF
>TRBJ2-7|TRBV7-2|few|-|13
TGTGCCAGCAGCCCCGGGGATTCTCCCCCGGAGTACTTC
CASSPGDSPPEYF
>TRBJ1-1|TRBV20-1|medium-sized|-|15
TGCAGTGCTAGAGACCCGCAGGGGAGACAGACTGAAGCTTTCTTT
CSARDPQGRQTEAFF
>TRBJ2-1|TRBV12-3/TRBV12-4|many|TRBD2|17
TGTGCCAGCAGTCGATCATCCGGGACTAGCGGGAAAAATGAGCAGTTCTTC
CASSRSSGTSGKNEQFF
>TRBJ2-2|TRBV6-2/TRBV6-3|-|-|13
TGTGCCAGCAGTTACCAGGGCCCCGGGGAGCTGTTTTTT
CASSYQGPGELFF
>TRBJ2-5|TRBV28|few|-|13
TGTGCCAGCAGTCCCCATGGCCTGGGGACCCAGTACTTC
CASSPHGLGTQYF
>TRBJ2-7|TRBV20-1|few|TRBD2|16
TGCAGTGCTAGAGATCCTCTAGCGGAAGGAACCCACGAGCAGTACTTC
CSARDPLAEGTHEQYF
>TRBJ2-3|TRBV4-3|many|-|10
TGCGCCAGCAGCCAATACTCGCAGTATTTT
CASSQYSQYF
>TRBJ2-6|TRBV12-3/TRBV12-4|many|-|13
TGTGCCAGCAGTCCTTCTGGGGCCAACGTCCTGACTTTC
CASSPSGANVLTF
>TRBJ1-6|TRBV7-3|many|TRBD1|15
TGTGCCAGCAGCTTTGGACAGGGGGACGGTTCACCCCTCCACTTT
CASSFGQGDGSPLHF
>TRBJ2-1|TRBV19|few|-|15
TGTGCCAGTAGTATAGTGCCAGGGGTATACAATGAGCAGTTCTTC
CASSIVPGVYNEQFF
>TRBJ2-1|TRBV3-1|-|-|13
TGTGCCAGCAGCCAAACCTCCTACAATGAGCAGTTCTTC
CASSQTSYNEQFF
>TRBJ2-5|TRBV7-7|many|-|12
TGTGCTAGCAGCTTAGCCGGCGAGACCCAGTACTTC
CASSLAGETQYF
>TRBJ1-5|TRBV12-3/TRBV12-4|few|TRBD1|13
TGTGCCAGCAGCAGACAGGGGGTTCAGCCCCAGCATTTT
CASSRQGVQPQHF